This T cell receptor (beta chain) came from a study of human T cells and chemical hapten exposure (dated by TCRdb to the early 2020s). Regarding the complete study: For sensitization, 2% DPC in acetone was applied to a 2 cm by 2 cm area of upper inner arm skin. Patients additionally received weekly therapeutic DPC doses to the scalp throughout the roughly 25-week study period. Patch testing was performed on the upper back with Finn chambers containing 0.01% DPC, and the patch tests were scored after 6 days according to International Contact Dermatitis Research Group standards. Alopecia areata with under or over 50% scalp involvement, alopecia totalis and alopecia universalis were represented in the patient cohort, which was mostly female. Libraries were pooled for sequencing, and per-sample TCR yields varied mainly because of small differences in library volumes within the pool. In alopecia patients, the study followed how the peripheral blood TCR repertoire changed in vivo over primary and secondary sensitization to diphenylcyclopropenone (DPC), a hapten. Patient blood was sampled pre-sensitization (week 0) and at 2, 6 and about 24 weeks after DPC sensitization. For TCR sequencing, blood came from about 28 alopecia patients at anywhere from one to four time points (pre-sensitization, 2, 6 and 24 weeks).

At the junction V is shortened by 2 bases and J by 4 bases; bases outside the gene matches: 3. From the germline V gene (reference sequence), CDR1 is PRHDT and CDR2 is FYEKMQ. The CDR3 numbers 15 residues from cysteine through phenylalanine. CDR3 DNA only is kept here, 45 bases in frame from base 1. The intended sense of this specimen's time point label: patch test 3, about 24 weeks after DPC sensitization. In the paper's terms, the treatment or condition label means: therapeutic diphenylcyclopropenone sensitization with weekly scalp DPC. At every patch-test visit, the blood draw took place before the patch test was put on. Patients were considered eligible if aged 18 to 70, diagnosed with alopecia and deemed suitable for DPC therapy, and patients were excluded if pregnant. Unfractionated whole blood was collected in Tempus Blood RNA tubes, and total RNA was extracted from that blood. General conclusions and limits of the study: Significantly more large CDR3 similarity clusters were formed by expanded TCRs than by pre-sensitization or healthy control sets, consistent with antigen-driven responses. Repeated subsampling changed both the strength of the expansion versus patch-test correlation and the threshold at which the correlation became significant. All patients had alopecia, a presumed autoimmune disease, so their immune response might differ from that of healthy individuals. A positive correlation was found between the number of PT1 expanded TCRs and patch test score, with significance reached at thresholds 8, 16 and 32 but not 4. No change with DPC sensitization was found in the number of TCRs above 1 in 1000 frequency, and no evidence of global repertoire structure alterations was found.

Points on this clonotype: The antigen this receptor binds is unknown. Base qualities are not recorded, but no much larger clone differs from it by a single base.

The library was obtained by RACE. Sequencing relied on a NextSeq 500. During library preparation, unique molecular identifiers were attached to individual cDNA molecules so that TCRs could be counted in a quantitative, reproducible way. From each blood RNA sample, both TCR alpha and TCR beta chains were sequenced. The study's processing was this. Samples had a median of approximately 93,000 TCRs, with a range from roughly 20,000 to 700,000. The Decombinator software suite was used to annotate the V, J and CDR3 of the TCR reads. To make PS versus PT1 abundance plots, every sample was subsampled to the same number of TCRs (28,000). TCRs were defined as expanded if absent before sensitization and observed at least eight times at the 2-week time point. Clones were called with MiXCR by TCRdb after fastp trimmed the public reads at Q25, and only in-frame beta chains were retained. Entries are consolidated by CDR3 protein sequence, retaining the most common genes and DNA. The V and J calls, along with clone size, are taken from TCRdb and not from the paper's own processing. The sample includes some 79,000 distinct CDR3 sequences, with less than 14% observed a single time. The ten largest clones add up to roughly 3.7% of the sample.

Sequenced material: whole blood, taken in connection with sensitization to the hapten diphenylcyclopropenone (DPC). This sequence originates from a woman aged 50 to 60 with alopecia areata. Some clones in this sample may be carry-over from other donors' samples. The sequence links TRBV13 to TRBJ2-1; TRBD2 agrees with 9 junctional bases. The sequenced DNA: TGTGCCAGCAGCTTATACCTAGCGGGGTACAATGAGCAGTTCTTC. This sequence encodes CASSLYLAGYNEQFF.